The T cell receptor beta chain under discussion was sequenced for a study of siplizumab effects on memory and regulatory T cells. The study, taken as a whole, reports: In siplizumab cultures, the suppressive function of proliferating Tregs remained unconfirmed.

Sequencing was performed with immunoSEQ multiplex PCR; in TCRdb, only in-frame clones are kept and a portion is missing. The sample yields roughly 120,000 clones, roughly 94% seen once. Comments on this clone: Antigen: not known.

This CDR3 has 15 amino acids. The germline CDR1 and CDR2 sequences are MNHNY and SVGAGI (reference sequence). Trimming shortened V by 6 bases and J by 8 bases, and 22 bases separated the two germline ends. The chain joins TRBV6-6 to TRBJ1-2; TRBD1 might be the D (5 bases). Source material: non-Treg CD4+ T cells sorted from blood. The sequence derives from a human donor in good health. The CDR3 here is CASSSRWGRVEGYTF. The CDR3, as DNA: TGTGCCAGCAGCTCTAGATGGGGGAGGGTGGAGGGCTACACCTTC.